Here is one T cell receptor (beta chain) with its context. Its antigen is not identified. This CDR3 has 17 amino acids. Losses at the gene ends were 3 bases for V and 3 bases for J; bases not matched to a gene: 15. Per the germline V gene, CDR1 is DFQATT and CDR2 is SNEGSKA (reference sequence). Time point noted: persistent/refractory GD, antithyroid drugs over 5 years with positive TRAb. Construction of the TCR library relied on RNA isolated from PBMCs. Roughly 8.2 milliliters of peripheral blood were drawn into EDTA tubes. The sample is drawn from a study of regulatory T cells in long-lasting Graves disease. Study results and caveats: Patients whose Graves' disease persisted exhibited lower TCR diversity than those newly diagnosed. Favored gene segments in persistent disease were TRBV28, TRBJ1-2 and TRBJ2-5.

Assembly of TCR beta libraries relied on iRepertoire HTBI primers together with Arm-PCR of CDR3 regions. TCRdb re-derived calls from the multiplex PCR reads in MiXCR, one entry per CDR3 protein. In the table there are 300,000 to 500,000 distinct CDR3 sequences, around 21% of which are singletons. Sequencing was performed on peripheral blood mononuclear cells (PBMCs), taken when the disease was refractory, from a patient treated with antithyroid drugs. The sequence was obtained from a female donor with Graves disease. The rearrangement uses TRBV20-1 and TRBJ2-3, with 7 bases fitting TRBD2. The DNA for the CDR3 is TGCAGTGCTAGGGAGATCGGTTTTTGGGGAGGGACAGATACGCAGTATTTT. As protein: CSAREIGFWGGTDTQYF.